These 20 T cell receptor beta chains came from one sample sequenced in a study of T cells after yellow fever vaccination. TCRdb itself ran the 5' RACE reads through MiXCR, one entry per CDR3 protein. The table shows approximately 150,000 distinct CDR3 sequences, with more than 6% occurring only once. The sequences come from CD4+ T cells sorted from PBMCs, collected 5 days after the yellow fever booster vaccination. These TCRs come from a man aged 25 to 40 who received the YFV17D yellow fever vaccine.

This clonotype was found a few times. The chain couples TRBV6-5 to TRBJ2-6; unclear D gene. This CDR3 has 16 amino acids. Germline CDR1 reads MNHEY; CDR2 reads SVGAGI. The V and J ends lost 4 bases and 0 bases respectively, with 10 bases between them. The CDR3 loop reads CASSWASASGANVLTF. The CDR3 DNA reads TGTGCCAGCAGTTGGGCCTCCGCCTCTGGGGCCAACGTCCTGACTTTC.

In this sample, this clonotype turned up many times. The chain is built from TRBV20-1 and TRBJ1-5; no clear D. The CDR3 extends over 13 amino acids. The V and J ends lost 4 bases and 0 bases respectively, with 7 bases between them. Per germline, CDR1 DFQATT and CDR2 SNEGSKA (reference sequence). The CDR3 nucleotides read TGCAGTGCTAAACAGACTAGCAATCAGCCCCAGCATTTT. This codes for CSAKQTSNQPQHF.

Ten or more counts support this clonotype. The rearrangement joins TRBV4-2 to TRBJ2-5, with 11 positions matching TRBD2. Germline V gene sequence: CDR1 LGHNA, CDR2 YNFKEQ. The CDR3 is 17 residues long. Trimming took 5 bases from V and 2 from J; bases not matched to a gene: 10. The CDR3 DNA sequence: TGTGCCAGCAGCGAAGGACTAGCGGGTTCAACTCAAGAGACCCAGTACTTC. Translated, it gives CASSEGLAGSTQETQYF.

This clonotype was recorded a few times. The chain links TRBV20-1 to TRBJ2-7, with D maybe TRBD1 (6 bases). CDR1 is DFQATT, CDR2 SNEGSKA, per germline (reference sequence). The CDR3 length is 15 residues. Trimming took off 3 bases at V and 2 bases at J, with 17 bases between the two ends. The CDR3 nucleotides are TGCAGTGCTAGTTCCCCGGGACAAGATCCCTACGAGCAGTACTTC. Its translation is CSASSPGQDPYEQYF.

This clonotype occurred many times. The rearrangement uses TRBV11-3 and TRBJ1-3; D is unresolved. The CDR3 is 13 residues long. Trimming removed 1 base at V and 4 bases at J, with 5 bases between. Germline V gene data show CDR1 as SGHNT and CDR2 as YENEEA. The CDR3 is CASSLVPGNTIYF. The CDR3 DNA reads TGTGCCAGCAGCTTAGTTCCGGGAAACACCATATATTTT.

There are many counts of this clonotype. The chain couples TRBV7-2 to TRBJ2-1; 11 nucleotides agree with TRBD2. Germline assignment: CDR1 SGHTA and CDR2 FQGNSA. CDR3 size: 18 residues. Unmatched junction bases numbered 21, after V lost 6 bases and J lost 11 bases. CDR3 sequence reads: CASSPVIGSASGRIKQFF. Written as DNA, the CDR3 is TGTGCCAGCAGTCCCGTCATCGGAAGCGCTAGCGGGAGGATTAAGCAGTTCTTC.

This clonotype was seen repeatedly, ten times or more. J is TRBJ2-1 and V is TRBV15; the match to TRBD2 covers 12 bases. The CDR3 is 18 residues long. V dropped 1 base and J dropped 6; count of bases not matched to a gene: 10. CDR1 is LNHNV and CDR2 is YYDKDF in the germline V gene (reference sequence). CDR3 region: CATSRVASGRARGNEQFF. CDR3 nucleotide sequence: TGTGCCACCAGCAGAGTGGCTAGCGGGAGGGCACGGGGCAATGAGCAGTTCTTC.

This clonotype was counted many times. The chain links TRBV12-3 or TRBV12-4 to TRBJ1-5; weak D call: TRBD1 (6 bases). The V and J ends lost 0 bases and 7 bases respectively, with 7 bases between them. The CDR3 spans 13 residues. The CDR3 loop reads CASSLAGGQPQHF. DNA for the CDR3: TGTGCCAGCAGTTTAGCAGGGGGGCAGCCCCAGCATTTT.

This clonotype was recorded many times. The chain links TRBV5-5 to TRBJ1-1; D is ambiguous. This CDR3 region has 15 residues. CDR1 is SGHKS, CDR2 YYEKEE, per germline (reference sequence). The V gene lost 7 bases and the J gene lost 0 bases, with 16 bases spanning the gap. The DNA of the CDR3 is TGTGCCAGCTCGTCAGGAAATCTCATGAACACTGAAGCTTTCTTT. Translated: CASSSGNLMNTEAFF. Variable domain in full (rest from reference TRBV5-5 and TRBJ1-1): DAGVTQSPTHLIKTRGQQVTLRCSPISGHKSVSWYQQVLGQGPQFIFQYYEKEERGRGNFPDRFSARQFPNYSSELNVNALLLGDSALYLCASSSGNLMNTEAFFGQGTRLTVV.

The DNA of the CDR3 is TGTGCCAGCAGTTACACCGGAATCAGCTCCTATAATTCACCCCTCCACTTT. Its protein product is CASSYTGISSYNSPLHF. The gene calls are TRBV6-5 and TRBJ1-6; D unclear. The germline CDR1 and CDR2 sequences are MNHEY and SVGAGI. Trimming pared 2 bases from V and 0 bases from J, leaving 11 bases between. This CDR3 is 17 amino acids long.

This clonotype was seen many times. V usage is TRBV5-1 and J usage is TRBJ2-5; D may be TRBD1 or TRBD2 (6 bases each). The CDR3 runs 14 residues. CDR1 is SGHRS and CDR2 is YFSETQ in the germline V gene. V lost 3 bases, J lost 5 bases, and 14 bases lay in between. The CDR3 sequence is CASSSGAPGETQYF. The CDR3, as DNA: TGCGCCAGCAGCTCGGGGGCGCCGGGTGAGACCCAGTACTTC.

There are many counts of this clonotype. V usage is TRBV28 and J usage is TRBJ2-5; possibly TRBD2 for D (7 bases). The CDR3 runs 13 residues. Germline CDR1 is MDHEN and CDR2 is SYDVKM. The germline V and J ends were trimmed by 2 bases and 4 bases, with 8 bases remaining between them. CDR3 sequence (DNA): TGTGCCAGCAGTTTAGGGGGGGCAGAGACCCAGTACTTC. Protein product: CASSLGGAETQYF.

About this clonotype itself: A single base separates this from a much larger clone, so it may be a read error. The chain uses TRBV12-3 or TRBV12-4 and TRBJ1-1; D is perhaps TRBD1 (5 bases). The CDR3 is 15 amino acids. The CDR3 DNA is TGTGCCATCAGTTTGGGGGGAGGTGAGAACACTGAAGCTTTCTTT. Encoded protein: CAISLGGGENTEAFF.

This clonotype was observed at least ten times. The V call is TRBV20-1, the J call TRBJ2-5; D ambiguous. Germline lookup yields CDR1 DFQATT and CDR2 SNEGSKA (reference sequence). The CDR3 spans 12 residues. Trimming shortened V by 4 bases and J by 5 bases, and 11 bases separated the two germline ends. The CDR3 here is CSAIKGRETQYF. The CDR3, as DNA: TGCAGTGCTATTAAGGGCAGGGAGACCCAGTACTTC.

This clonotype was seen a few times. The chain has TRBV11-1 and TRBJ2-4, with 14 nucleotides matching TRBD2. CDR3 length equals 19 residues. Germline V gene sequence: CDR1 SGHAT, CDR2 FQDESV (reference sequence). V lost 6 bases and J lost 1; bases outside the gene matches: 11. Here the CDR3 reads CASSQAGTSGRRAKNIQYF. CDR3 nucleotide sequence: TGTGCCAGCAGTCAGGCCGGGACTAGCGGGAGACGTGCCAAAAACATTCAGTACTTC.

This clonotype was seen at least ten times. The CDR3 nucleotides are TGTGCCAGCAGCCCTGAACAGGATCCTACTGAAGCTTTCTTT. Its translation is CASSPEQDPTEAFF. The chain links TRBV7-2 to TRBJ1-1, with D tentatively TRBD1 (5 bases). CDR1 SGHTA and CDR2 FQGNSA come from the germline V gene. The V end lost 5 bases, the J end lost 5 bases, and 15 bases lay between the germline ends. There are 14 residues in the CDR3.

Details on this clonotype: This could be a read error, since a much larger clone is one nucleotide away. The V and J genes are TRBV7-2 and TRBJ1-1; no clear D. Germline V gene sequence: CDR1 SGHTA, CDR2 FQGNSA. The CDR3 contains 13 residues. V lost 10 bases and J lost 1, with 13 bases in between. The CDR3 nucleotides read TGTGCCAACAAAAGGGATGAGAACACTGAAGCTTTCTTT. Translated, it gives CANKRDENTEAFF.

This clonotype came up many times. The chain uses TRBV7-2 and TRBJ1-4; 7 nucleotides agree with TRBD1. V gave up 2 bases and J gave up 5 bases; unmatched junction bases: 5. Germline values: CDR1 SGHTA, CDR2 FQGNSA. The CDR3 spans 15 residues. This chain's CDR3 is CASSLFGDRNEKLFF. CDR3 sequence (DNA): TGTGCCAGCAGCTTATTTGGGGACAGAAATGAAAAACTGTTTTTT.

Concerning this clonotype: One base away lies a much larger clone, so this may be a sequencing read error. V and J are TRBV7-3 and TRBJ1-2; D may be TRBD1 (5 bases). CDR1 SGHTA and CDR2 FQGTGA come from the germline V gene. There are 14 residues in the CDR3. The ends were cut back, 5 bases at V and 6 bases at J, with 16 bases in the middle. CDR3 residues: CASSLDLRGDGYTF. CDR3 nucleotide sequence: TGTGCCAGCAGCCTCGACCTGAGGGGAGATGGCTACACCTTC. The variable domain in full, with the rest retrieved from reference TRBV7-3 and TRBJ1-2, is GAGVSQTPSNKVTEKGKYVELRCDPISGHTALYWYRQSLGQGPEFLIYFQGTGAADDSGLPNDRFFAVRPEGSVSTLKIQRTERGDSAVYLCASSLDLRGDGYTFGSGTRLTVV.

A word on this clonotype: Being one base from a much bigger clone, this may be a read error. This chain links TRBV12-3 or TRBV12-4 with TRBJ2-1; TRBD1 matches at 8 bases. J was trimmed by 4 bases and V by 6 bases; bases with no gene match: 8. This CDR3 spans 15 amino acids. The CDR3 loop reads CASRPGGPGYNEQFF. The DNA of the CDR3 is TGTGCCAGCAGGCCAGGGGGCCCAGGGTACAATGAGCAGTTCTTC.